The sequence of this TCR beta chain was determined in a study of T cells in Graves' hyperthyroidism and ophthalmopathy. Patients were aged 18 to 65, had disease duration under 2 months, and had newly diagnosed hyperthyroidism. Exclusion followed for patients with uncontrolled infection, other autoimmune disease, pregnancy or lactation. Study-wide findings and caveats: Prediction of ophthalmopathy progression came a median around 6.5 months pre-onset.

Germline lookup yields CDR1 MDHEN and CDR2 SYDVKM. This CDR3 region has 14 residues. Trimming removed 4 bases at V and 8 bases at J, with 15 bases between. Template material for amplifying TCR beta CDR3 regions consisted of RNA transcripts. The study used the HTBI primer set for a first-round RT-PCR of the TCR CDR3. TCRdb re-called the multiplex PCR reads with MiXCR, one entry per CDR3 protein. The sample contains about 350,000 distinct CDR3 sequences, roughly 14% of which appear only once. This clonotype was recorded many times. Its antigen is unknown. The source is a woman in her 30s with Graves' hyperthyroidism. The chain employs TRBV28 and TRBJ2-1; no firm D call. Sequenced: blood. CDR3 in amino acids: CASSSPFVADEQFF. For the CDR3, the DNA is TGTGCCAGCAGTTCTCCCTTCGTGGCAGATGAGCAGTTCTTC.